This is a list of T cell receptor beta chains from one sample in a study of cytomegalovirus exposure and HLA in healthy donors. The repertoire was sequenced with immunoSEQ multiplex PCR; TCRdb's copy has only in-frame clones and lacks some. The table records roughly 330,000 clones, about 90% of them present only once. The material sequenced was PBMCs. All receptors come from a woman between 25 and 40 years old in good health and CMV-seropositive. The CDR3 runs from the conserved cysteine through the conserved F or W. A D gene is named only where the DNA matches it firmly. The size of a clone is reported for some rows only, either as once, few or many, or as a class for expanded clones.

DNA: TGTGCCAGTAAGTCTTTCCGGGCTCTGAGTGACACTGAAGCTTTCTTT
CDR3: CASKSFRALSDTEAFF
size: NA
V: TRBV19
D: NA
J: TRBJ1-1

DNA: TGTGCCAGCAGCCGGGACAGCATCTACACCGGGGAGCTGTTTTTT
CDR3: CASSRDSIYTGELFF
size: NA
V: TRBV6-5
D: TRBD1
J: TRBJ2-2

DNA: TGTGCCAGCAGGCAGATGAACACTGAAGCTTTCTTT
CDR3: CASRQMNTEAFF
size: once
V: TRBV6-5
D: NA
J: TRBJ1-1

DNA: TGTGCCATCAGTGAGACTGGCACAGATACGCAGTATTTT
CDR3: CAISETGTDTQYF
size: NA
V: TRBV10-3
D: NA
J: TRBJ2-3

DNA: TGTGCCAGTAGCGCTATAAGCAATCAGCCCCAGCATTTT
CDR3: CASSAISNQPQHF
size: NA
V: TRBV28
D: NA
J: TRBJ1-5

DNA: TGTGCCAGCAGTTATAGCGGGGGGGCCTACGAGCAGTACTTC
CDR3: CASSYSGGAYEQYF
size: NA
V: TRBV4-2
D: TRBD2
J: TRBJ2-7

DNA: TGTGCCAGCAGCTTAGATTGGTCGGGGGTCTCCGGACTTGAAGCTTTCTTT
CDR3: CASSLDWSGVSGLEAFF
size: NA
V: TRBV11-2
D: NA
J: TRBJ1-1

DNA: TGTGCCAGCAGTTACGGACCTAGGAGCTCCTACGAGCAGTACTTC
CDR3: CASSYGPRSSYEQYF
size: NA
V: TRBV6-6
D: NA
J: TRBJ2-7

DNA: TGCAGCGTTGAAGACGGAGGGGTGGGTGAGCAGTTCTTC
CDR3: CSVEDGGVGEQFF
size: NA
V: TRBV29-1
D: NA
J: TRBJ2-1

DNA: TGTGCCAGCAGTTACTCTTCGGGTTCCTATAATTCACCCCTCCACTTT
CDR3: CASSYSSGSYNSPLHF
size: NA
V: TRBV6-5
D: NA
J: TRBJ1-6

DNA: TGTGCCAGCGGCGCGGAACAAGAGACCCAGTACTTC
CDR3: CASGAEQETQYF
size: NA
V: TRBV27
D: NA
J: TRBJ2-5

DNA: TGTGCCAGCAGCTTTCGACTAGCGGGGGGGTATACCACAGATACGCAGTATTTT
CDR3: CASSFRLAGGYTTDTQYF
size: NA
V: TRBV7-2
D: TRBD2
J: TRBJ2-3

DNA: TGTGCCAGTAGCACCGGACAGGCCTCTAACTATGGCTACACCTTC
CDR3: CASSTGQASNYGYTF
size: NA
V: TRBV19
D: TRBD1
J: TRBJ1-2

DNA: TGCGCCAGCAGCTTGGAAGGAGCGGGTGCCTACAATGAGCAGTTCTTC
CDR3: CASSLEGAGAYNEQFF
size: NA
V: TRBV5-1
D: NA
J: TRBJ2-1

DNA: TGTGCCAGCAGGCCGCAGGGCGTCTATGGCTACACCTTC
CDR3: CASRPQGVYGYTF
size: NA
V: TRBV6-5
D: NA
J: TRBJ1-2

DNA: TGTGCCAGCAGCTCAGATAACAGGGCCTACGAGCAGTACTTC
CDR3: CASSSDNRAYEQYF
size: once
V: TRBV5-6
D: NA
J: TRBJ2-7